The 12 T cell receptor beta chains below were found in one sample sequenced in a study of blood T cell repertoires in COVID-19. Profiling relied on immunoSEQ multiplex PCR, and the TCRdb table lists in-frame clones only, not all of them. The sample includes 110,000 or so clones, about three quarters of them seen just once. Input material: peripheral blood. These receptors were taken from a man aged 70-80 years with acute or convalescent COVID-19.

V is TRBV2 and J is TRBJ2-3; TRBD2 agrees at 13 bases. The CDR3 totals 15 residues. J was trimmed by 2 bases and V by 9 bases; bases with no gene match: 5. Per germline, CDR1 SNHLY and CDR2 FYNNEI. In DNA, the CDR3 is TGTGCCAGTTCTGGACTAGCGGGGGCCACAGATACGCAGTATTTT. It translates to CASSGLAGATDTQYF.

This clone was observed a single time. For the CDR3, the DNA is TGTGCCAGCAGCCAGATGACAGGGAATCCCTATGATGGCTACACCTTC. Protein: CASSQMTGNPYDGYTF. The chain joins TRBV7-2 to TRBJ1-2, with TRBD1 matching over 7 bases. The CDR3 has 16 residues. Trimming cost V 5 bases and J 6 bases; bases outside gene matches: 15. Germline V lookup: CDR1 SGHTA, CDR2 FQGNSA.

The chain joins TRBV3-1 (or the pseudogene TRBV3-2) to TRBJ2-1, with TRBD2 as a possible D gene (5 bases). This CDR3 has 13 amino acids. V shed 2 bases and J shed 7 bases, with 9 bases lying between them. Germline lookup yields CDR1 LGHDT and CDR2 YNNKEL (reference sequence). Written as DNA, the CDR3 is TGTGCCAGCAGCCAAATACTAGTGAATGAGCAGTTCTTC. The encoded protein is CASSQILVNEQFF.

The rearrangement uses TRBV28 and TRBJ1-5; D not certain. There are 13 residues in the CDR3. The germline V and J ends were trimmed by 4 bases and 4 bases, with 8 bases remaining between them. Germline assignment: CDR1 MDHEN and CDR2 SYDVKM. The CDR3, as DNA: TGTGCCAGCAGTTCCCTTAGTAATCAGCCCCAGCATTTT. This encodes CASSSLSNQPQHF.

CDR3 DNA sequence: TGCGCCAGCAGCCAAGATGGACCAGCGGGGGGGCACGGTACGCAGTATTTT. Its translation is CASSQDGPAGGHGTQYF. The rearrangement joins TRBV4-3 to TRBJ2-3; 10 nucleotides align to TRBD2. Germline loops: CDR1 LGHNA, CDR2 YSLEER. The CDR3 is 17 residues long. The trim removed 0 bases at V and 8 bases at J, leaving 11 bases unmatched.

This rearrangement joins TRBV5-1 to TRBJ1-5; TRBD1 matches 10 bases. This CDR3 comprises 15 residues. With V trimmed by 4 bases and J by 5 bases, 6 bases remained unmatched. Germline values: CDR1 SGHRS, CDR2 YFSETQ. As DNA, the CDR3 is TGCGCCAGCAGCCCGGAGGGACAGGGGCATCAGCCCCAGCATTTT. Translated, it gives CASSPEGQGHQPQHF.

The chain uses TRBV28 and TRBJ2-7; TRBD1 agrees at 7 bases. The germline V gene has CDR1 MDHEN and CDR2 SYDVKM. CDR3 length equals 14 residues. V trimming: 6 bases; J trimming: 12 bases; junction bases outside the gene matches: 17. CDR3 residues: CASRIPGQHYVWYF. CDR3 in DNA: TGTGCCAGCAGGATACCGGGACAGCATTACGTTTGGTACTTC.

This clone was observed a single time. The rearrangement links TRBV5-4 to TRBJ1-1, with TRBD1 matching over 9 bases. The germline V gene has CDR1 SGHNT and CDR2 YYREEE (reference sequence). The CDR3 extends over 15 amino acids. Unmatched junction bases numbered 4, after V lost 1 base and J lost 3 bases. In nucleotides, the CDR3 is TGTGCCAGCAGCTTGCGGGACAGGGTGGACACTGAAGCTTTCTTT. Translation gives CASSLRDRVDTEAFF. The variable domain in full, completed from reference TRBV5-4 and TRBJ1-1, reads ETGVTQSPTHLIKTRGQQVTLRCSSQSGHNTVSWYQQALGQGPQFIFQYYREEENGRGNFPPRFSGLQFPNYSSELNVNALELDDSALYLCASSLRDRVDTEAFFGQGTRLTVV.

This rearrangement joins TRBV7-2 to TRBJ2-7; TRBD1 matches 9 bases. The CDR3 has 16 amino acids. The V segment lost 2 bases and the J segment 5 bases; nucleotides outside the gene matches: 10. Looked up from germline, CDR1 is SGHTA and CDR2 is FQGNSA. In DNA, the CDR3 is TGTGCCAGCAGCTTAAGGGCGCGGGACAGGGTGAACGAGCAGTACTTC. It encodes CASSLRARDRVNEQYF.

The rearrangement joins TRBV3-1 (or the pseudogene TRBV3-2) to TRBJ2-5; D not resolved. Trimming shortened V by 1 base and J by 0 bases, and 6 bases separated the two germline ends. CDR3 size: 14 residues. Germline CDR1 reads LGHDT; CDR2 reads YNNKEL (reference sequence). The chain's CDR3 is CASSQVEYQETQYF. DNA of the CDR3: TGTGCCAGCAGCCAAGTCGAGTACCAAGAGACCCAGTACTTC.

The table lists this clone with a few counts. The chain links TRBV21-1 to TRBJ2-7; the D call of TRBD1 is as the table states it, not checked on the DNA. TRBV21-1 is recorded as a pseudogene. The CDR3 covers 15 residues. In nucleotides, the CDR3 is TGTGCCAGCAGCAGCCGGGACAGGGGGTGGTACGAGCAGTACTTC. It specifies CASSSRDRGWYEQYF.

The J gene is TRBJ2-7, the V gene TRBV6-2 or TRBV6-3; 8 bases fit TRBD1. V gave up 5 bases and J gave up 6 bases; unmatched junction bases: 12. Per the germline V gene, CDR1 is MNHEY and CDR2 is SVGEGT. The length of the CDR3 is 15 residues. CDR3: CASSHKRDRFSEQYF. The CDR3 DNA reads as TGTGCCAGCAGTCACAAACGGGACAGGTTTAGCGAGCAGTACTTC.